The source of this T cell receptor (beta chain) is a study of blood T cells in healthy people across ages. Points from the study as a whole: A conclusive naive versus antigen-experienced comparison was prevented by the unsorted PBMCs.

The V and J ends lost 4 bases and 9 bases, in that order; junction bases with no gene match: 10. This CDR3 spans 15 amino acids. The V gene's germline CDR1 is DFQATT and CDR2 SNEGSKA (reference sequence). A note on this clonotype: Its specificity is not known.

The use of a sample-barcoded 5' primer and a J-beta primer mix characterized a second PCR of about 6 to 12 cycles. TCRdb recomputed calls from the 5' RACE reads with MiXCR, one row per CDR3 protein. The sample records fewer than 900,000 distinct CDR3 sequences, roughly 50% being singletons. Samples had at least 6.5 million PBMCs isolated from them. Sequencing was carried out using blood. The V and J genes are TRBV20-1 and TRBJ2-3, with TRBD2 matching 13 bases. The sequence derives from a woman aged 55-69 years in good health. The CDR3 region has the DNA TGCAGTGCTACCACTAGCGGGAGGGCCGGGCAGACGCAGTATTTT. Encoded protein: CSATTSGRAGQTQYF.